These 2 T cell receptor beta chains originate from one sample sequenced in a study of Graves' ophthalmopathy and Graves' hyperthyroidism. As the template, RNA transcripts were used to amplify TCR beta CDR3 regions. The authors performed first-round RT-PCR with HTBI primers and then a second-round multiplex PCR. TCRdb ran MiXCR on the multiplex PCR reads and lists one entry per CDR3 protein. Of hundreds of thousands of distinct CDR3 sequences listed, 22% are singletons. Sample: peripheral blood. All receptors come from a woman between 18 and 29 years old with stable Graves' hyperthyroidism. Some clones in this sample may be carry-over from other donors' samples.

The chain couples TRBV7-8 to TRBJ2-4; D may be TRBD2 (5 bases). The V gene lost 0 bases and the J gene lost 0 bases, with 12 bases spanning the gap. In germline, CDR1 is SGHVS, CDR2 FQNEAQ. The CDR3 is 17 residues long. In nucleotides, the CDR3 is TGTGCCAGCAGCTTAGCGAGAAGCGGACTAGCCAAAAACATTCAGTACTTC. This sequence encodes CASSLARSGLAKNIQYF. The entire variable domain, with the rest obtained from reference TRBV7-8 and TRBJ2-4, is as follows: GAGVSQSPRYKVAKRGQDVALRCDPISGHVSLFWYQQALGQGPEFLTYFQNEAQLDKSGLPSDRFFAERPEGSVSTLKIQRTQQEDSAVYLCASSLARSGLAKNIQYFGAGTRLSVL.

Notes on this clonotype: At one end, the junction sequence differs from germline, possibly due to a read error. The rearrangement uses TRBV28 and TRBJ2-7; D call uncertain. Germline lookup yields CDR1 MDHEN and CDR2 SYDVKM. The CDR3 spans 12 residues. Here the CDR3 DNA reads TGTGCCAGCAGTTCCCGGTCGTACGAGCAGCACTTC. Translated, it gives CASSSRSYEQHF.